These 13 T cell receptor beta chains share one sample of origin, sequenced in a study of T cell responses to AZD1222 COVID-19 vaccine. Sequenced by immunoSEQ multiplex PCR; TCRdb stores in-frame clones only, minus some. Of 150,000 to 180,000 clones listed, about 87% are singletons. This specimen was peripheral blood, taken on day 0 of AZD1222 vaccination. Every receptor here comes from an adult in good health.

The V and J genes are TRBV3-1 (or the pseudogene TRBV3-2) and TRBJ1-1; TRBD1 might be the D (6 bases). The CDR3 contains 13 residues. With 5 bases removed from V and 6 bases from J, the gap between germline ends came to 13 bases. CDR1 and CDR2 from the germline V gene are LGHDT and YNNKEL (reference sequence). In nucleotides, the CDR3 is TGTGCCAGCAGCTCGGGGACAACACCTGAAGCTTTCTTT. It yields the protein CASSSGTTPEAFF.

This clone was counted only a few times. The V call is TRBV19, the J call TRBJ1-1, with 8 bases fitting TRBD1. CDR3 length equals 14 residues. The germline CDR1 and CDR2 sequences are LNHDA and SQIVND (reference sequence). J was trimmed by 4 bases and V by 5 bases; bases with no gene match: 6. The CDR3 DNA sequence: TGTGCCAGTAGTGCGGACAGGGCGCGCACTGAAGCTTTCTTT. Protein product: CASSADRARTEAFF.

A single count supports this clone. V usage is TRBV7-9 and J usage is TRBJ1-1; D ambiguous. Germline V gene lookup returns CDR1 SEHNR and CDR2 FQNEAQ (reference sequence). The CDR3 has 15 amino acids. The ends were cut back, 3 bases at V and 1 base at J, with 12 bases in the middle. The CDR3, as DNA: TGTGCCAGCAGCTTCCATGATAGCTGGAACACTGAAGCTTTCTTT. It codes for CASSFHDSWNTEAFF.

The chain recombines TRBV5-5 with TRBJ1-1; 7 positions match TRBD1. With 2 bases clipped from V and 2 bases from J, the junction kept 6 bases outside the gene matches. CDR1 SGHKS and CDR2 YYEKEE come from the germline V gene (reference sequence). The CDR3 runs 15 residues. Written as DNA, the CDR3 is TGTGCCAGCAGCTTTATCGGGACAGTTAACACTGAAGCTTTCTTT. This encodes CASSFIGTVNTEAFF.

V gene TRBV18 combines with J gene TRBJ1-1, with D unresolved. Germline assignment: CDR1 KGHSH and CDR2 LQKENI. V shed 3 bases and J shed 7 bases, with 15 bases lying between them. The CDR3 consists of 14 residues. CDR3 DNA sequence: TGTGCCAGCTCACCCTCGCAGTTGTGGAATGAAGCTTTCTTT. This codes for CASSPSQLWNEAFF.

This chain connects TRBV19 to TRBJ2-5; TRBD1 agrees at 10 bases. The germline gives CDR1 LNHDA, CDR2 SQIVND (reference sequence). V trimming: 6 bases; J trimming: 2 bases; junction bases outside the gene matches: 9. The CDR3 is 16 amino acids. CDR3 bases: TGTGCCAGTAGCGTCCGTCGGACAGGGGGACAAGAGACCCAGTACTTC. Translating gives CASSVRRTGGQETQYF.

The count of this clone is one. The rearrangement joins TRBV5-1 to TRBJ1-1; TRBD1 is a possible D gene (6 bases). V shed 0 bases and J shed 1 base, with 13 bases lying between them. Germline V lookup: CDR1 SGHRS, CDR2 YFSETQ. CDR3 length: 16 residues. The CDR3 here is CASSLVGGSANTEAFF. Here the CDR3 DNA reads TGCGCCAGCAGCTTGGTGGGGGGCTCGGCGAACACTGAAGCTTTCTTT.

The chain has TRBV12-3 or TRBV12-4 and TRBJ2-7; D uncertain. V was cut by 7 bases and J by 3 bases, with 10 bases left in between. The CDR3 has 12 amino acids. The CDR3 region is CASKGLSYEQYF. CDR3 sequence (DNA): TGTGCCAGCAAGGGCCTCAGCTACGAGCAGTACTTC.

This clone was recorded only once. CDR3 loop: CASSLVTPGQRNYGYTF. CDR3 coding DNA: TGTGCCAGCAGCTTAGTGACTCCGGGACAGCGAAACTATGGCTACACCTTC. The V call is TRBV7-2, the J call TRBJ1-2; 7 bases are shared with TRBD1. V was pared by 1 base and J by 2 bases, with 10 bases of the junction left unmatched. Germline CDR1 SGHTA, CDR2 FQGNSA. The CDR3 length is 17 residues.

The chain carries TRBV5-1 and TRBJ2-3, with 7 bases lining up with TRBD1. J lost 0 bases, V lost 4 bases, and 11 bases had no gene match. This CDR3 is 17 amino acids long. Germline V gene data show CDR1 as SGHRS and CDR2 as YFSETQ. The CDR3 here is CASSVGQAFGSTDTQYF. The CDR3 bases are TGCGCCAGCAGCGTCGGACAGGCCTTTGGGAGCACAGATACGCAGTATTTT.

In nucleotides, the CDR3 is TGTGCCAGCAGCTTAACGGGTAGTGTGGAGACCCAGTACTTC. This gives the protein CASSLTGSVETQYF. The J gene is TRBJ2-5, the V gene TRBV7-3; D remains ambiguous. The CDR3 consists of 14 residues. Germline values: CDR1 SGHTA, CDR2 FQGTGA. V lost 0 bases and J 5 bases, leaving 10 bases between the germline ends. Full variable domain (outside the CDR3, taken from reference TRBV7-3 and TRBJ2-5): GAGVSQTPSNKVTEKGKYVELRCDPISGHTALYWYRQSLGQGPEFLIYFQGTGAADDSGLPNDRFFAVRPEGSVSTLKIQRTERGDSAVYLCASSLTGSVETQYFGPGTRLLVL.

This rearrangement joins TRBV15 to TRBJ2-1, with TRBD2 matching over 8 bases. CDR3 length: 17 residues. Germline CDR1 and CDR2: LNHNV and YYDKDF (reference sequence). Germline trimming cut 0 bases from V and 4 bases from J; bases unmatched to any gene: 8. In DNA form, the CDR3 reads TGTGCCACCAGCAGAGATTACGGCGGGGGGAGGTACAATGAGCAGTTCTTC. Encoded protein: CATSRDYGGGRYNEQFF.

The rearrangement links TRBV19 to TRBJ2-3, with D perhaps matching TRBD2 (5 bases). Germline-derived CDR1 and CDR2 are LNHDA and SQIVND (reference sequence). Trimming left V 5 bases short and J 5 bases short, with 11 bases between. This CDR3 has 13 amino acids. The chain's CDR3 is CASSPKEGDTQYF. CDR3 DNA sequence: TGTGCCAGTAGTCCTAAAGAGGGAGATACGCAGTATTTT.